This T cell receptor beta chain was found in a study of CD8+ T cells in alopecia areata. Study information: Twice daily, treated patients received 5 to 10 mg of oral tofacitinib. Study-level results: Affected scalp, especially in alopecia totalis/universalis, had a higher clonality than normal scalp did. Mice showed clearer TCR sharing than patients did, a gap that was possibly HLA-related. Many expanded lesional clones persisted in scalp and blood during tofacitinib.

Treatment of the sample: oral pan-JAK inhibitor, 5-10 mg twice daily. The CDR3 covers 11 residues. Trimming stripped 4 bases from V and 10 bases from J, with 10 bases between. The V gene's germline CDR1 is MGHDK and CDR2 SYGVNS. Of note for this clone: What it recognizes is unknown.

As the sequencing template, cDNA was produced by extracting RNA and reverse transcribing it. Method: immunoSEQ multiplex PCR; TCRdb's copy keeps in-frame clones and lacks some. The table includes about 190,000 clones, around 56% detected once. The input for sequencing was CD4+ T cells sorted from blood, taken at week 4, from a patient treated with tofacitinib. The gene calls are TRBV25-1 and TRBJ1-1; D may be TRBD1 (5 bases). This sequence originates from a human donor with alopecia areata. This chain's CDR3 is CASSAGHSAFF. CDR3 nucleotide sequence: TGTGCCAGCAGTGCCGGACACTCAGCTTTCTTT.